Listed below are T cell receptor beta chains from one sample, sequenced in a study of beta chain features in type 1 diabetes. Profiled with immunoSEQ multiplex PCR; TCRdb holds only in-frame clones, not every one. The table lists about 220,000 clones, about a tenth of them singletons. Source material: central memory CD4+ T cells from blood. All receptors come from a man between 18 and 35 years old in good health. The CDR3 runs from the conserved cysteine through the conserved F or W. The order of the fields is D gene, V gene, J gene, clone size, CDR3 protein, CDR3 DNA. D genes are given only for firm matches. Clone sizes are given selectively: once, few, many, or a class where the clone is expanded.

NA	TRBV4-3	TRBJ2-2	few	CASSQDGTGELFF	TGCGCCAGCAGCCAAGATGGGACCGGGGAGCTGTTTTTT
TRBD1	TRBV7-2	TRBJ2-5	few	CASSLNGQGETQYF	TGTGCCAGCAGCTTAAATGGACAGGGAGAGACCCAGTACTTC
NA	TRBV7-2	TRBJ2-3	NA	CASSLGLASPDTQYF	TGTGCCAGCAGCTTAGGTTTAGCTAGCCCAGATACGCAGTATTTT
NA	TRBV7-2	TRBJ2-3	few	CASSFTGLSTDTQYF	TGTGCCAGCAGCTTCACGGGGCTTAGCACAGATACGCAGTATTTT
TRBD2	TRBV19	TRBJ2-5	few	CASSPGTSGRALETQYF	TGTGCCAGTAGTCCAGGGACTAGCGGGAGGGCCCTGGAGACCCAGTACTTC
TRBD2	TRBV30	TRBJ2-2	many	CACSGRRTGELFF	TGTGCCTGTAGCGGGAGAAGGACCGGGGAGCTGTTTTTT
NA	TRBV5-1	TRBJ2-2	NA	CASSLGSGTNTGELFF	TGCGCCAGCAGCTTGGGTAGCGGTACTAACACCGGGGAGCTGTTTTTT
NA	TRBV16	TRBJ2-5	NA	CASSQSVLQETQYF	TGTGCCAGCAGCCAATCCGTGTTACAAGAGACCCAGTACTTC
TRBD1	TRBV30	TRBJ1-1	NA	CAGDRDRMNTEAFF	TGTGCCGGAGACAGGGATAGGATGAACACTGAAGCTTTCTTT
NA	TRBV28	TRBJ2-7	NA	CASSSPLQGTGRRSYEQYF	TGTGCCAGCAGCTCCCCCTTACAGGGGACCGGGAGGCGGTCCTACGAGCAGTACTTC
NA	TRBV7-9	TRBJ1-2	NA	CASSLDRLGYTF	TGTGCCAGCAGCTTAGATCGGTTAGGCTACACCTTC
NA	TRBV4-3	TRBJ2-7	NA	CASSQGLVSPYEQYF	TGCGCCAGCAGCCAAGGGCTAGTCAGCCCCTACGAGCAGTACTTC
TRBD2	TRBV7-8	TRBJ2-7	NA	CASSLAARVYEQYF	TGTGCCAGCAGCCTAGCGGCCAGGGTCTACGAGCAGTACTTC
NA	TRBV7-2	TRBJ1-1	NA	CASSLYNTEAFF	TGTGCCAGCAGCCTCTACAACACTGAAGCTTTCTTT
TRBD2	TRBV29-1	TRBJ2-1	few	CSGRLAAYNEQFF	TGCAGCGGTAGACTAGCGGCCTACAATGAGCAGTTCTTC
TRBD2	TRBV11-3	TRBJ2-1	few	CASSLGLAGGDNEQFF	TGTGCCAGCAGCTTAGGACTAGCGGGGGGAGACAATGAGCAGTTCTTC
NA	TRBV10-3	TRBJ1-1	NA	CAISESGKRGEAFF	TGTGCCATCAGTGAGTCGGGAAAAAGGGGGGAAGCTTTCTTT
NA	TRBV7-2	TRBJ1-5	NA	CASSEHDRLSQHF	TGTGCCAGCAGCGAACACGACAGGCTGTCCCAGCATTTT
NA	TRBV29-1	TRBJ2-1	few	CSVSDNYNEQFF	TGCAGCGTCTCGGACAATTACAATGAGCAGTTCTTC
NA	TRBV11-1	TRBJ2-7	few	CASSRTATYEQYF	TGTGCCAGCAGCCGGACAGCCACCTACGAGCAGTACTTC
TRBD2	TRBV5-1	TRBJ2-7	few	CASSSTSGGYEQYF	TGCGCCAGCAGCTCGACTAGCGGCGGCTACGAGCAGTACTTC
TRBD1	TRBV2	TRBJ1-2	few	CASSEFRTGSYGYTF	TGTGCCAGCAGTGAGTTCAGGACAGGGAGCTATGGCTACACCTTC
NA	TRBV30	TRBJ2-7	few	CAWEQGFSYEQYF	TGTGCCTGGGAACAGGGATTCTCCTACGAGCAGTACTTC
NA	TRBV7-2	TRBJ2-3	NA	CASRYDPDTQYF	TGTGCCAGCCGTTACGACCCAGATACGCAGTATTTT
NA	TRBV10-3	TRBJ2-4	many	CATSQHGAGQYF	TGTGCCACTAGCCAGCACGGGGCCGGTCAGTACTTC
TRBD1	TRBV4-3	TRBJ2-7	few	CASSQLTGHYEQYF	TGCGCCAGCAGCCAATTGACAGGGCACTACGAGCAGTACTTC
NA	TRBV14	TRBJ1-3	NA	CASSQVGGFSGNTIYF	TGTGCCAGCAGCCAAGTCGGGGGTTTCTCTGGAAACACCATATATTTT
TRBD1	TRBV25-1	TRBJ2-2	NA	CASSILGQVNTGELFF	TGTGCCAGCAGTATCTTGGGACAGGTGAACACCGGGGAGCTGTTTTTT
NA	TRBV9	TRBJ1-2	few	CASSPRGDHYGYTF	TGTGCCAGCAGCCCTCGAGGGGACCACTATGGCTACACCTTC
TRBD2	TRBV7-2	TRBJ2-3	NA	CASSPGLAELTDTQYF	TGTGCCAGCAGCCCCGGACTAGCGGAGCTAACAGATACGCAGTATTTT
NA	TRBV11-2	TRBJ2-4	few	CASSLEPAKNIQYF	TGTGCCAGCAGCTTAGAACCAGCCAAAAACATTCAGTACTTC